This paragraph reports one T cell receptor (beta chain). What antigen it recognizes has not been identified. Per-nucleotide qualities are absent, and no much larger clonotype sits a single base away. The record originates from a study of cytomegalovirus exposure and HLA in healthy donors (dated by TCRdb to about 2017). Background for the entire study: According to an earlier analysis of 550 to 750 of the donors, about 179 million T cells yielded roughly 110 million unique TCR beta sequences and about 300 Gb of sequence data. In the later analysis, no new phenotypic data were used to find candidate immune exposures; instead, reliance was placed on TCR beta sequences and their occurrence across donors. To predict cytomegalovirus infection status, the study brought together high-throughput TCR immunosequencing, statistical association of individual TCRs with disease status, and machine learning. The number of typed donors differed by locus: about 620-630 for A, B, C, DRB1 and DQB1; 500 to 550 for DQA1; roughly 600 for DPA1; and 400 to 480 for DPB1. Several DR-DQ haplotypes were treated as single units for association and clustering because of strong linkage in the cohort. Class I and class II HLA loci were covered by the typing at four-digit resolution. Among the approximately 420 genotyped donors, about 85% belonged to the genetic ancestry cluster associated with self-reported Caucasian donors. Among approximately 370 genotyped donors of the cohort, an average of approximately 240,000 unique TCR beta nucleotide sequences was sequenced per donor, of which about 19% were non-productive. The T cell repertoires of 670 or so subjects were profiled by immunosequencing and related to cytomegalovirus serostatus. All discovery cohort repertoires had been generated on a single sequencing platform. A later analysis re-analyzed previously published TCR beta repertoires from 600 to 850 donors and added high-resolution HLA genotyping to study TCR occurrence patterns. Besides the first cohort of more than 650 subjects, a separate validation cohort made up of roughly 130 different subjects was used. An early release covering 550 to 700 HLA-typed donors comprised approximately 300 gigabases of sequencing data and 85 million or so unique TCR sequences. A later genetic analysis used genome-wide SNP genotypes for 398 of the 666 donors, treating that subset as a discovery cohort. An earlier analysis of 587 of the donors used high-throughput TCR beta sequencing to judge whether each TCR beta V gene segment behaved as functional or pseudogenic. Donor age, sex, ethnicity and CMV serostatus were collected together with the repertoire data. The study was designed to test whether signatures of past pathogen exposure could be identified by cataloging public T cell receptors. Here is what the overall study found, with its caveats: An earlier analysis of around 600 of the donors showed that most TCR beta V segments appeared in productive rearrangements either about 87% or about 30% of the time, which broadly matched IMGT annotations. Because counts were too low, around 18 rarely observed V segments, including chromosome 9 orphons, were left out of the earlier analysis of about 620 of the donors. The 87-base-pair reads could not distinguish some IMGT-functional V segments, including TRBV6-2 and TRBV6-3, so those segments were excluded. A later analysis associated 15,000 to 20,000 TCR beta sequences with specific HLA alleles at a false discovery rate of 0.05. A few of the identified cytomegalovirus-associated TCR beta chains were confirmed in vitro to be specific for cytomegalovirus antigens. This cohort had only TCR beta chains sequenced, and the lack of alpha or paired-chain data limited which features could be detected. A further reported finding was that TCR beta sequences accurately predicted the HLA-A and HLA-B alleles for most subjects in the first cohort. Roughly uniform sequencing depth across donors was assumed in presence/absence analyses, although this assumption may not hold. Assigning TCR associations to individual alleles was difficult when HLA alleles, especially DR and DQ, strongly co-occurred. The sequencing pipeline was judged likely to have produced a cluster of highly shared sequence variants as a technical artifact. The classifier was reported to diagnose cytomegalovirus status with high specificity and sensitivity in both the original and validation cohorts. In a later analysis, most CMV-associated TCR beta chains were found to appear HLA-restricted, with HLA associations seemingly driven largely by CMV exposure. An association between a missense DCLRE1C variant and V-gene and J-gene trimming of TCR beta chains was found in a later genetic analysis and replicated in an independent cohort. In the study, about 150 TCR beta chains were listed as associated with cytomegalovirus. According to a later genetic analysis, donors in an Asian-associated ancestry cluster had fewer N-insertions in productive TCRs than the approximately 650-donor mean. In a later analysis, HLA-associated TCR beta chains were found to be more clonally expanded and to have lower generation probabilities than equally common non-associated chains. For the cohort, immune exposure information was limited to CMV serostatus. Most TCR sequences were seen in very few donors, while some public TCRs were found in many individuals. In a later analysis, several top co-occurrence clusters were reported to appear linked to parvovirus B19, influenza, CMV and Epstein-Barr virus. Linkage disequilibrium might explain the correlated functional status among segregating V segments, but an unknown experimental factor could not be ruled out. In a later analysis, TCR association rates were found to vary across HLA loci, with the most associated TCRs seen for DRB1 alleles and the fewest for HLA-C alleles. Because HLA typing was missing for some donors at each locus, association tests included only the typed subset. The authors suggested that the approach could potentially be generalized to other disease states and immunological phenotypes.

Clipping removes 10 bases from V and 5 bases from J, with 17 as the unmatched junction base count. CDR1 and CDR2 (LNHDA, SQIVND) derive from the germline V gene (reference sequence). The CDR3, from cysteine to phenylalanine, totals 16 residues. Only the CDR3 DNA stays, 48 bases, in frame from base 1. In total, 630 or so healthy bone marrow donors made up the cohort. At the time of sampling, every cohort member was nominally healthy, though immune exposures that went unrecorded were likely present. The donor tested CMV seronegative, placing the donor among the 350 or so seronegative members of the cohort. Every donor gave a peripheral blood sample, and the peripheral blood mononuclear cells from that sample were used for TCR beta sequencing. Genomic DNA extraction from the blood cell samples was performed with the Qiagen DNeasy Blood Extraction Kit. Library creation used the immunoSEQ multiplex PCR assay. For the multiplex PCR, a mixture combining 60 forward primers for TCR Vbeta segments and 13 reverse primers for TCR Jbeta segments was used. The CDR3 region of rearranged TCR beta genes was amplified from genomic DNA with a multiplex PCR assay. Amplified TCR beta libraries were sequenced as 87-base-pair reads on the Illumina HiSeq System. Processing in the source paper ran as follows. A later analysis counted some 74 million unique TCR beta chains across the 666 repertoires, and 9.5 million to 11 million of these chains were shared by at least two donors. A nearest-neighbor algorithm error-corrected the raw reads and collapsed the reads into unique sequences, merging closely related sequences to remove PCR and sequencing errors. CDR3 sequences were aligned to IMGT reference sequences to assign V, D and J gene segments. For a sequence to be retained, at least a six-nucleotide match to both a V gene segment and a J gene segment was required. Rearrangements were called productive when the CDR3 lacked stop codons and stayed in frame with V and J; all others were non-productive. Following IMGT convention, CDR3 was defined as the stretch from the second conserved V-encoded cysteine to the conserved J-encoded phenylalanine. In an earlier analysis of approximately 500 of the donors, sequences lacking an unambiguous match to a single V gene segment were excluded. An earlier analysis of 550 to 650 of the donors classified V segments as functional when productive rearrangements were above 56.7% and as segregating when the standard deviation between donors was above 5%. A statistical classification framework was built to diagnose cytomegalovirus status from the catalog of TCR beta chain sequences. In a later analysis, TCR nucleotide sequences were compared against IMGT/GENE-DB human TR gene sequences so that V and J genes could be assigned. In a later analysis, CDR3 sequences and most-parsimonious VDJ recombination scenarios were assigned using the TCRdist pipeline. In a later analysis, every TCR beta chain was defined by the combination of its CDR3 amino acid sequence and its V-gene family, and reads without a unique V-gene family were dropped. To address suspected cross-contamination and a sequencing artifact, a later analysis removed approximately 600 highly shared, low-generation-probability nucleotide sequences. In a later analysis, a clonal expansion index for each public chain was calculated from normalized within-repertoire ranks of inferred template counts. In a later analysis, generation probabilities were computed with a VDJ recombination model fitted to out-of-frame rearrangements, and the resulting probabilities were checked against IGoR. A later analysis scored TCR-TCR, TCR-HLA and TCR-CMV co-occurrence with hypergeometric tests, applying a repertoire-size bias correction to TCR pairs. To estimate false discovery rates, a later analysis permuted the HLA or CMV assignments 20 times. A later analysis grouped co-occurring TCRs with DBSCAN, adding TCRdist sequence similarity when clustering within HLA-allele-positive subsets. Repertoires with fewer than 30,000 or more than 120,000 public chains, plus five repertoires with anomalous nucleotide sharing, were excluded from co-occurrence clustering. Not all clones reach the TCRdb copy of this immuneACCESS table, which keeps in-frame sequences only. Checked studies attribute under half of the gap to unresolved V genes and leave the rest unexplained. The V and J calls and clone size are taken from that table; D and trimming were inferred from the DNA. Recorded for this sample are some 190,000 clones; 70% to 85% of them occurred a single time. Of the sample, about 1.5% falls within the top ten clones.

The chain is made from TRBV19 and TRBJ1-5; 7 nucleotides in the junction match TRBD1. The sample taken for sequencing was PBMCs. This sequence originates from a man between 18 and 35 years old in good health and CMV-seronegative. The DNA reads TGTGCCACCTCCCCTGGGGGACAGATGACGCATCAGCCCCAGCATTTT. Translated, it reads CATSPGGQMTHQPQHF.